This TCR beta chain was captured by sequencing in a study of blood T cell repertoires in COVID-19. The overall study: Both acute and convalescent COVID-19 samples were obtained from the United States, Italy and Spain. PBMCs, B-cell-depleted T cells, or T cells were the source of the cDNA or gDNA that made up the material.

About this clone itself: The junction departs from germline at one end; a sequencing error may be responsible.

Germline loops: CDR1 DFQATT, CDR2 SNEGSKA (reference sequence). CDR3 length: 11 residues. Per the study methods: Cell counts per sample came from amplifying reference gene primers. This table comes from immunoSEQ multiplex PCR, and its TCRdb copy is limited to in-frame clones, with some not included. V, J and clone size reflect that table, while D and trimming were determined from the DNA. The sample yields about 100,000 clones, 80% seen once. This rearrangement joins TRBV20-1 to TRBJ1-1, with D tentatively TRBD1 (5 bases). This clonotype was obtained from a woman in her 70s with acute or convalescent COVID-19. Sequencing was performed on peripheral blood. This CDR3 is CSARDPGTIRF. CDR3 nucleotides: TGCAGTGCTAGAGATCCCGGGACTATCAGGTTT.